Listed below are T cell receptor beta chains from one sample, sequenced in a study of T-cell reconstitution after alpha-beta-depleted transplantation in children. TCRdb analysed the PCR reads with MiXCR anew, one entry per CDR3 protein. Here the sample spans about 600,000 distinct CDR3 sequences, roughly 10% being singletons. The specimen was PBMCs from the stem cell graft donor, collected from the stem cell graft. The source of these receptors is a human donor who donated a stem cell graft to a child with acute myeloid leukemia. Each CDR3 is given with its conserved first and last residue. Fields, in order: CDR3 DNA, CDR3 protein, D gene, J gene, V gene, clone size. D genes are given only for firm matches. Clone size, where shown, is once, few, many, or a class for clones that have expanded.

TGTGCCAGCACCCTAGCGGGAGTCCACGAGGAGCAGTACTTC | CASTLAGVHEEQYF | TRBD2 | TRBJ2-7 | TRBV7-9 | -
TGTGCCAGCTCACCATTCAATACGGGAGGGCCGAATGAGCAGTTCTTC | CASSPFNTGGPNEQFF | TRBD2 | TRBJ2-1 | TRBV18 | -
TGCGCCAGCAGCTTGCTGGGGACCCACGAGCAGTACTTC | CASSLLGTHEQYF | - | TRBJ2-7 | TRBV5-1 | few
TGCGCCAGCGCGGCCCTATTGCTGACCCACGAGCAGTACTTC | CASAALLLTHEQYF | - | TRBJ2-7 | TRBV10-2 | -
TGTGCCATCAGTGAGTCCCCCGGGGAGACCCAGTACTTC | CAISESPGETQYF | - | TRBJ2-5 | TRBV10-3 | many
TGTGCCAGCAGCGTAGCTGGGACCCTCAATCAGCCCCAGCATTTT | CASSVAGTLNQPQHF | - | TRBJ1-5 | TRBV9 | -
TGTGCCAGCAGCTTAGGGACAGCCGGGAATTCACCCCTCCACTTT | CASSLGTAGNSPLHF | - | TRBJ1-6 | TRBV7-2 | few
TGTGCCAGCAGCTTAAAGCCTGGCTCCTACAATGAGCAGTTCTTC | CASSLKPGSYNEQFF | - | TRBJ2-1 | TRBV7-2 | few
TGCGCCAGCAGGACCGGGACAAGCAACACCGGGGAGCTGTTTTTT | CASRTGTSNTGELFF | - | TRBJ2-2 | TRBV5-1 | many
TGCAGTGCTAGAGATCGGTACAGGGCCGCCAAAAAACTGTTTTTT | CSARDRYRAAKKLFF | - | TRBJ1-4 | TRBV20-1 | few